Sequencing of this TCR beta chain was carried out in a study of T cells in Graves' hyperthyroidism and ophthalmopathy. A single count supports this clonotype. Just one base apart from a much larger clone, this may be a read error. Amplified TCR beta CDR3 regions came from RNA transcripts. TCR CDR3 underwent first-round RT-PCR with the HTBI primer set. TCRdb analysed the multiplex PCR reads with MiXCR anew, one entry per CDR3 protein. Of hundreds of thousands of distinct CDR3 sequences in the sample, 12% to 15% were seen once. Diagnoses rested on clinical symptoms, serum thyroxine and TRAb, thyroid ultrasound and orbital computed tomography. CDR1 is MDHEN, CDR2 SYDVKM, per germline. This CDR3 contains 16 residues. Trimming at V came to 6 bases and at J to 3 bases, leaving 11 bases not matched to a gene.

Specimen: blood. The chain carries TRBV28 and TRBJ1-5, with 7 bases matching TRBD1. The sequence derives from a woman between 18 and 30 years old with Graves' hyperthyroidism. The CDR3 sequence is CASRGGTVNNNQPQHF. The CDR3 DNA reads TGTGCCAGCAGAGGAGGGACAGTTAATAACAATCAGCCCCAGCATTTT.